This TCR beta chain was observed in a study of T-cell reconstitution after alpha-beta-depleted transplantation in children (dated by TCRdb to 2016 to 2017). With respect to the entire study: Using TCR repertoire profiling, the study followed T-cell immune reconstitution in a quantitative way in children after TCRalphabeta/CD19-depleted allogeneic hematopoietic cell transplantation.

In the case of this clonotype: Its antigen is currently not known. A single base separates this from a much larger clone, so it may be a read error.

The library was obtained by PCR. Sequencing used an Illumina HiSeq 2500. To normalize quantification of the TCRbeta repertoire, the TCR libraries were built with molecular barcoding that relied on unique molecular identifiers. TCRdb applied fastp at Q25 and MiXCR to the public reads, then kept only in-frame beta chains. Merged by CDR3 protein, the rows form single entries marked with the most common genes and DNA. The sample yields about 270,000 distinct CDR3 sequences; approximately 9.8% were counted once. The top ten clonotypes cover over 9% of the sample. The CDR3 contains 14 residues, cysteine and phenylalanine counted. The read is trimmed to its CDR3 DNA, 42 bases read in frame from base 1. The germline V gene sets CDR1 to SGHTA and CDR2 to FQGNSA.

Sequencing was performed on PBMCs from the stem cell graft donor, taken from the stem cell graft. This receptor was identified in a human donor who donated a stem cell graft to a child with SCID. The chain was built from TRBV7-2 and TRBJ2-1; 8 bases in between match TRBD2. The CDR3 is CASSNQRGRNEQLF. The DNA sequence is TGTGCCAGCAGCAATCAGCGGGGGAGGAATGAGCAGTTATTC.